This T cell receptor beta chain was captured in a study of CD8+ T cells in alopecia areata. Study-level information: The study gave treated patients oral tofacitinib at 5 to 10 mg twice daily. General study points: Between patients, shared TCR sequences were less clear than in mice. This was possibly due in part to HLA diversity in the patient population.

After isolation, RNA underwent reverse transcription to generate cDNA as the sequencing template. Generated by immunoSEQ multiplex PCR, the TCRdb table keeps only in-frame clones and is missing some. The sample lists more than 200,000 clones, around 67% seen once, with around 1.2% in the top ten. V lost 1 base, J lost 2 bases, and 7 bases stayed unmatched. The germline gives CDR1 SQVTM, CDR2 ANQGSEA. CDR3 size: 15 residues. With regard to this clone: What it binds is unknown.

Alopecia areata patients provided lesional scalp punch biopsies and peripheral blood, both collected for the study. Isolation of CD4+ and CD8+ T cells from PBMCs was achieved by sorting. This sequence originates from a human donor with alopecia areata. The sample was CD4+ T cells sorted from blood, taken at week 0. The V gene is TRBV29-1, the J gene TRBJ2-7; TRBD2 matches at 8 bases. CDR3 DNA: TGCAGCGTTGAAGCGGGGGGGGCCCTCACCTACGAGCAGTACTTC. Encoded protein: CSVEAGGALTYEQYF.